What follows is one T cell receptor (beta chain) and its context. The target antigen is unknown. This sample is part of a study of T cells in Graves' hyperthyroidism and ophthalmopathy. Overall study: The authors collected peripheral blood at initial diagnosis, before any treatment. Study conclusions and caveats: Researchers report that a 13 V-J model separated ophthalmopathy from stable hyperthyroidism.

RNA transcripts provided the source from which TCR beta CDR3 regions were amplified. Researchers ran a first-round RT-PCR on the TCR CDR3 using the HTBI primer set. TCRdb reprocessed the multiplex PCR reads with MiXCR, giving one entry per CDR3 protein. The sample lists a few hundred thousand distinct CDR3 sequences; about a sixth were seen once. The CDR3 has 13 amino acids. Germline V gene lookup returns CDR1 LGHDT and CDR2 YNNKEL (reference sequence). The ends were cut back, 3 bases at V and 1 base at J, with 5 bases in the middle. This clonotype originated in a woman between 18 and 30 years old with Graves' hyperthyroidism that later progressed to Graves' ophthalmopathy. The specimen was blood. The V call is TRBV3-1, the J call TRBJ2-3; D gene ambiguous. The chain's CDR3 is CASSHHRTDTQYF. For the CDR3, the DNA is TGTGCCAGCAGCCACCACCGCACAGATACGCAGTATTTT.